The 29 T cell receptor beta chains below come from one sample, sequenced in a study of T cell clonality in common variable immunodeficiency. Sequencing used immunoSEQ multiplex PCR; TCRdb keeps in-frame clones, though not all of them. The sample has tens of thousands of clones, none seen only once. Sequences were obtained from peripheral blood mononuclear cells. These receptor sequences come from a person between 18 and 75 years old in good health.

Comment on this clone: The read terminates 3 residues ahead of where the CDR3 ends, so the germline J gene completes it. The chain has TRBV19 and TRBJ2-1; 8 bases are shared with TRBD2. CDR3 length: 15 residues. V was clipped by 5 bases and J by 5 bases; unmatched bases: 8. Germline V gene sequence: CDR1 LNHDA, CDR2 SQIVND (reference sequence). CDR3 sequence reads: CASSPRLAPDNEQFF. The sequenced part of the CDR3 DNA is TGTGCCAGTAGTCCCAGACTAGCGCCAGACAATGAG.

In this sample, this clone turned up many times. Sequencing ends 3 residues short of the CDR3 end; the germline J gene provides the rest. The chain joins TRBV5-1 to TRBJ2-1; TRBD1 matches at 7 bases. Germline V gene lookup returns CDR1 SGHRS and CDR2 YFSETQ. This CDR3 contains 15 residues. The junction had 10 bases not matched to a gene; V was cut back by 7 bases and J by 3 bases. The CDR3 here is CASGLLDRRYNEQFF. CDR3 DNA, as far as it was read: TGCGCCAGCGGACTTTTGGACAGGCGCTACAATGAG.

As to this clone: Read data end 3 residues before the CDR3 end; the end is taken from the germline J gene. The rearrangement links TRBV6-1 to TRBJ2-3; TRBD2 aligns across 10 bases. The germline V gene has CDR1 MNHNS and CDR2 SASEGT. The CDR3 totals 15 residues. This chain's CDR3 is CASSELAGDFGSQYF. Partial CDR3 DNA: TGTGCCAGCAGTGAACTAGCGGGAGACTTCGGATCG.

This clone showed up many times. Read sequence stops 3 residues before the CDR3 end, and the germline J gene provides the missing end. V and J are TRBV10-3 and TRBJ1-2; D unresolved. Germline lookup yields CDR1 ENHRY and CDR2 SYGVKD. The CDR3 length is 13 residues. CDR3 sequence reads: CATRGHSVHDYTF. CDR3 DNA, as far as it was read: TGTGCCACCAGAGGCCACAGTGTCCACGAC.

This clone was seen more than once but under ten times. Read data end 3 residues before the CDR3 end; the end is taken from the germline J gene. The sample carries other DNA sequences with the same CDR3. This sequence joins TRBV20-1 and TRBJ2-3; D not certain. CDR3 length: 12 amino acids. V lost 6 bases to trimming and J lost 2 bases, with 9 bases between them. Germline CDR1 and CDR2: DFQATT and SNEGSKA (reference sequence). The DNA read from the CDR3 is TGCAGTGCGAGATTATACACAGATACG. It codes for CSARLYTDT. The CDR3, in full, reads CSARLYTDTQYF.

The CDR3 sequence is CASSQPASWFGETQYF. The part of the CDR3 DNA that was read is TGTGCCAGCAGCCAACCAGCGTCGTGGTTCGGAGAGACC. This chain joins TRBV14 and TRBJ2-5, with D unclear. The observed sequence ends 3 residues before the CDR3 terminus, with the missing tail filled in from the germline J gene. V was trimmed by 2 bases and J by 4 bases, leaving 17 bases between them. The germline V gene has CDR1 SGHDN and CDR2 FVKESK. The CDR3 is 16 amino acids.

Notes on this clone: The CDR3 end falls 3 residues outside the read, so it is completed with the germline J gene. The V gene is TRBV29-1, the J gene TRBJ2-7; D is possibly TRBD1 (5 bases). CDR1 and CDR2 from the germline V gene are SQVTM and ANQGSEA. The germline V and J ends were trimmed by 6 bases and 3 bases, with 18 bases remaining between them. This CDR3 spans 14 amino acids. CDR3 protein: CSVQPQGSIYEQYF. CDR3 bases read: TGCAGCGTCCAACCTCAGGGTTCTATCTACGAG.

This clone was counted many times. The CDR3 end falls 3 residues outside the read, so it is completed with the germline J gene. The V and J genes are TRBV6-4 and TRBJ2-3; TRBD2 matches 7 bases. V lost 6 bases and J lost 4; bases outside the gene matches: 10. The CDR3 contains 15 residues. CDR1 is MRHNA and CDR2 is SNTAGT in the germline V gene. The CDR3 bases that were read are TGTGCCAGCAGACCCGGCAGGGAGGGATCAGATACG. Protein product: CASRPGREGSDT. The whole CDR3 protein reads CASRPGREGSDTQYF.

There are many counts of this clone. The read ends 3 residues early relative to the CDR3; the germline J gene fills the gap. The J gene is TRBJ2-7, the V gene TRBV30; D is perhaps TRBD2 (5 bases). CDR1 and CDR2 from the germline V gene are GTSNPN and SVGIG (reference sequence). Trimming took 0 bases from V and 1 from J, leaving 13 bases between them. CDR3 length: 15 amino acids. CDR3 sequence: CAWSVRGGRSYEQYF. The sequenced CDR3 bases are TGTGCCTGGAGTGTCCGCGGAGGTCGATCCTACGAG.

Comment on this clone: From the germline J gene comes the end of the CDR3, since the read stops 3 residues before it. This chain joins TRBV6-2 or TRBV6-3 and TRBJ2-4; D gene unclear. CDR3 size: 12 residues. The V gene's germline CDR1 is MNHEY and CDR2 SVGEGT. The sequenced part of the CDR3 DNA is TGTGCCAGCAGGGATTATAACTATGGT. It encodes CASRDYNYG. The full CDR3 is CASRDYNYGQYF.

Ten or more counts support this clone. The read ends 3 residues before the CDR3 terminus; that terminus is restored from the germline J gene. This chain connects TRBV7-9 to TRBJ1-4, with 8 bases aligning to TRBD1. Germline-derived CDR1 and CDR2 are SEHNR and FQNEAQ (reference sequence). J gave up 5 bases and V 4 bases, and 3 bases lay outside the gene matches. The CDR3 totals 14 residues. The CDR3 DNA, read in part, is TGTGCCAGCAGCTCGGGACAGGTCAATGAAAAA. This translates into CASSSGQVNEK. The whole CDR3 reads CASSSGQVNEKLFF.

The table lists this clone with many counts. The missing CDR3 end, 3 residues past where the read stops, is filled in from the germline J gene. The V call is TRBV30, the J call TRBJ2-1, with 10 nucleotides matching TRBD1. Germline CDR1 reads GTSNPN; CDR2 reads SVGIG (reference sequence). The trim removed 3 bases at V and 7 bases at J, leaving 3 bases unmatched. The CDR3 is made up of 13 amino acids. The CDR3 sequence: CAWRRQGANEQFF. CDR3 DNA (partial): TGTGCCTGGAGAAGACAGGGGGCGAATGAG.

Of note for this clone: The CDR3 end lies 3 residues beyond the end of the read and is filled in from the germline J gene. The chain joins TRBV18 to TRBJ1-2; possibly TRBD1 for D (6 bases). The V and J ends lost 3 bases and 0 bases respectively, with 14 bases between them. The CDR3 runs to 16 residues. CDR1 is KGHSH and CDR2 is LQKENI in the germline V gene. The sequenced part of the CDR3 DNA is TGTGCCAGCTCACCGACCGGGACAAAAGCTAACTATGGC. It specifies CASSPTGTKANYG. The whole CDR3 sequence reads CASSPTGTKANYGYTF.

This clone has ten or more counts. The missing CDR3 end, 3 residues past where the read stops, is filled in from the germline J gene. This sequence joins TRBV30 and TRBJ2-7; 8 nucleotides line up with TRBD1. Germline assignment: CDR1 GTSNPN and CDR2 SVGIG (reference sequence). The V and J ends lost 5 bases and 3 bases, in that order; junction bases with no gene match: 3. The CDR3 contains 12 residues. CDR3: CAWGQGNYEQYF. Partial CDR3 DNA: TGTGCCTGGGGACAGGGAAACTACGAG.

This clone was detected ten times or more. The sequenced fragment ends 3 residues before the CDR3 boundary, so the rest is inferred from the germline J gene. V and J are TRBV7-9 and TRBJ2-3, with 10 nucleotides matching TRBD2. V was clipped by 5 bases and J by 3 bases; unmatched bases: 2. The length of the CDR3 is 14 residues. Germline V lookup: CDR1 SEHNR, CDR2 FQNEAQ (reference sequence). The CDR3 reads CASSKGLATDTQYF. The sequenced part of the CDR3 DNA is TGTGCCAGCAGCAAGGGACTAGCGACAGATACG.

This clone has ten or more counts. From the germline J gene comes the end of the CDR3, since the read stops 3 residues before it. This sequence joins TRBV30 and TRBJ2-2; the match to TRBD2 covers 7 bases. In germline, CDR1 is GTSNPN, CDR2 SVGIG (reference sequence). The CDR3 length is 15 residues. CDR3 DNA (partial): TGTGCCTCCTCTCCGGGAGTGGGGACTAATGAAAAG. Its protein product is CASSPGVGTNEK. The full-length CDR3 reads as CASSPGVGTNEKLFF.

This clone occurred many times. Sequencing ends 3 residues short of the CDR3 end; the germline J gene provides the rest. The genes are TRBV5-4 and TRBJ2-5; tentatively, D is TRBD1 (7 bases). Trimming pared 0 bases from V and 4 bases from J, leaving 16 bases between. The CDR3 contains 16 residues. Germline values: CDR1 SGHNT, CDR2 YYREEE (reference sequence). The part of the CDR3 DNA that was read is TGTGCCAGCAGCTTGGCCGGGGCAGGGGGGCGAGAGACC. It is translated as CASSLAGAGGRET. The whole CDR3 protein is CASSLAGAGGRETQYF. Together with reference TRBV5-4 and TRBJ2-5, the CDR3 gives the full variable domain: ETGVTQSPTHLIKTRGQQVTLRCSSQSGHNTVSWYQQALGQGPQFIFQYYREEENGRGNFPPRFSGLQFPNYSSELNVNALELDDSALYLCASSLAGAGGRETQYFGPGTRLLVL.

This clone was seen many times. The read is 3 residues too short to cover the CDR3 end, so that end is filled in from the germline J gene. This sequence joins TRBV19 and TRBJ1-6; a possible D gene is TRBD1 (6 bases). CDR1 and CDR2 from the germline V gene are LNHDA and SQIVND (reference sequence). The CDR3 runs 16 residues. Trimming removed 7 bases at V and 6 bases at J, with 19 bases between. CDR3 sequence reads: CASTPGRGQINSPLHF. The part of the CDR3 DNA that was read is TGTGCCAGTACCCCCGGGCGCGGACAGATTAATTCACCC. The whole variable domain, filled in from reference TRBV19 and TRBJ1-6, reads DGGITQSPKYLFRKEGQNVTLSCEQNLNHDAMYWYRQDPGQGLRLIYYSQIVNDFQKGDIAEGYSVSREKKESFPLTVTSAQKNPTAFYLCASTPGRGQINSPLHFGNGTRLTVT.

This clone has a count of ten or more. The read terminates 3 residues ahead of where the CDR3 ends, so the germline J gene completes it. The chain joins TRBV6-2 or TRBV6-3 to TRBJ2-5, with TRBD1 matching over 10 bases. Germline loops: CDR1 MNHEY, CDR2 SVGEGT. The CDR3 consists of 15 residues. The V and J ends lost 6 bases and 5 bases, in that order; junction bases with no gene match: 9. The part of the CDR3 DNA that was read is TGTGCCAGCAGCCCCGGGACAGGGGTCGCGGAGACC. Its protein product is CASSPGTGVAET. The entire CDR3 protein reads CASSPGTGVAETQYF.

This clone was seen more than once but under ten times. The covered CDR3 bases are TGTGCCAGCAGCCGACTAGCGGGAGCCTACGAC. The encoded protein is CASSRLAGAYD. The full-length CDR3 reads as CASSRLAGAYDYTF. The chain uses TRBV7-2 and TRBJ1-2; D gene ambiguous. The sequence runs out 3 residues before the end of the CDR3; the remainder is reconstructed from the germline J gene. Per germline, CDR1 SGHTA and CDR2 FQGNSA. The CDR3 loop spans 14 amino acids.

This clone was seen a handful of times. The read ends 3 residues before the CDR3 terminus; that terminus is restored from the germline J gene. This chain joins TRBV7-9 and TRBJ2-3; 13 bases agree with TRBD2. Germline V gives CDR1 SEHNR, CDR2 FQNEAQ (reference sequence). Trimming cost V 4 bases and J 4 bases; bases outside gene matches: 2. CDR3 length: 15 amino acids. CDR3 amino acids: CASSSGLAGADTQYF. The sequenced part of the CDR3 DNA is TGTGCCAGCAGCTCCGGACTAGCGGGAGCAGATACG. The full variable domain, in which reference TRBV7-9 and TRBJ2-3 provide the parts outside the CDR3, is DTGVSQNPRHKITKRGQNVTFRCDPISEHNRLYWYRQTLGQGPEFLTYFQNEAQLEKSRLLSDRFSAERPKGSFSTLEIQRTEQGDSAMYLCASSSGLAGADTQYFGPGTRLTVL.

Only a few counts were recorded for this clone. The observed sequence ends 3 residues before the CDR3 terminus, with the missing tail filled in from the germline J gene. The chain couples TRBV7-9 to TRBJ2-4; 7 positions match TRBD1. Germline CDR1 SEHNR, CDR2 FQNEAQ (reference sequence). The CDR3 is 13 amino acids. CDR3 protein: CASSPDRAYGQYF. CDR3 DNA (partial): TGTGCCAGCAGCCCCGACAGGGCCTATGGT.

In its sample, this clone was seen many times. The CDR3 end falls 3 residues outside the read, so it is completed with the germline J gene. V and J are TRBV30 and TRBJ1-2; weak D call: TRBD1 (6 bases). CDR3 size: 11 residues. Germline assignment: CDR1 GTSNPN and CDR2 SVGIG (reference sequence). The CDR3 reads CAWSQGSGYTF. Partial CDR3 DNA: TGTGCCTGGTCTCAGGGGAGCGGC.

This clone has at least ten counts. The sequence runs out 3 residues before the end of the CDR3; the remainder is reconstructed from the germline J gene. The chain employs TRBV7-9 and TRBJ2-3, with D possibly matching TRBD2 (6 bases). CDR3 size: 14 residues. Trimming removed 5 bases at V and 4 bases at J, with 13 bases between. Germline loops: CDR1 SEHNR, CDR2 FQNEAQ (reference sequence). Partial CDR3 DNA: TGTGCCAGCAGCCACGGAGGGGTCGCAGATACG. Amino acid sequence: CASSHGGVADT. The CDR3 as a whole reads CASSHGGVADTQYF. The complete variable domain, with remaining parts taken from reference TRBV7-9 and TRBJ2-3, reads DTGVSQNPRHKITKRGQNVTFRCDPISEHNRLYWYRQTLGQGPEFLTYFQNEAQLEKSRLLSDRFSAERPKGSFSTLEIQRTEQGDSAMYLCASSHGGVADTQYFGPGTRLTVL.

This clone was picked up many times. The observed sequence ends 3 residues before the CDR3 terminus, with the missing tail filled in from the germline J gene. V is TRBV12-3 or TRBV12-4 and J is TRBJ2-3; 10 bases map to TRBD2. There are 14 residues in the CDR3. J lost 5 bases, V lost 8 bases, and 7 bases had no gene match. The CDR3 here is CASVPLAGVDTQYF. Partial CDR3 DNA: TGTGCCAGCGTACCCCTAGCGGGAGTAGATACG.

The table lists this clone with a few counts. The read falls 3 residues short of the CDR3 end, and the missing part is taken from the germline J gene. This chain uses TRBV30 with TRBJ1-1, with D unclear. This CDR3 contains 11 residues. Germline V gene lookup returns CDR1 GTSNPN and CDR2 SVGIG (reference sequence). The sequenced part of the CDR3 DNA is TGTGCCTGGAGTGCCGAAGCAAGA. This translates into CAWSAEAR. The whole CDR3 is CAWSAEARAFF.

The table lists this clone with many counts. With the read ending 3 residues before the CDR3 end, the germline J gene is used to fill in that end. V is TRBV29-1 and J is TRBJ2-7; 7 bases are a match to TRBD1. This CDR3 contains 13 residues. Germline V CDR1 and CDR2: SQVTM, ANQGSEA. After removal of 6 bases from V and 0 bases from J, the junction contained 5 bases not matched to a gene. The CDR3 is CSVRDSSSYEQYF. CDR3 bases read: TGCAGCGTCCGGGACAGCAGCTCCTACGAG.

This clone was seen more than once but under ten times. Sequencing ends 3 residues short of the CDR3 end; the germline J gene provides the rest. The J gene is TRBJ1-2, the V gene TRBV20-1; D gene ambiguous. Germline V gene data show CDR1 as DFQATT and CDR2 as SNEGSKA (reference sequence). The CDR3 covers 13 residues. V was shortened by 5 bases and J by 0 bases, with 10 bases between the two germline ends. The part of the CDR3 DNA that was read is TGCAGTGCTCGCACGGGGTCTAACTATGGC. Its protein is CSARTGSNYG. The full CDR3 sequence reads CSARTGSNYGYTF.

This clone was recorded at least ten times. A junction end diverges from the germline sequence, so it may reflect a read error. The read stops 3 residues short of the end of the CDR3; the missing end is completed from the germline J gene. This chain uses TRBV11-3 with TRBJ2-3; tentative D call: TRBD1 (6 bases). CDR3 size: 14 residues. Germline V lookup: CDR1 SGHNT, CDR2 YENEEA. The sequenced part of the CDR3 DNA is TGTGCCAGCAGCCTAGACAGGTACACAGATACG. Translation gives CASSLDRYTDT. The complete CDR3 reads CASSLDRYTDTQYF.